Below, 5 T cell receptor beta chains from the same sample are listed, as sequenced in a study of blood T cell repertoires in COVID-19. Profiling relied on immunoSEQ multiplex PCR, and the TCRdb table lists in-frame clones only, not all of them. The sample lists roughly 100,000 clones; roughly four fifths were seen once. Sequencing was carried out using peripheral blood. These receptors came from a man aged 80 or over with COVID-19, enrolled during active disease.

The chain links TRBV6-5 to TRBJ1-6; possible D gene TRBD1, 5 bases. Trimming left V 4 bases short and J 6 bases short, with 13 bases between. Germline V lookup: CDR1 MNHEY, CDR2 SVGAGI. The CDR3 covers 15 residues. The CDR3 here is CASSSGGLGNSPLHF. The CDR3 DNA follows: TGTGCCAGCAGTTCCGGGGGACTGGGTAATTCACCCCTCCACTTT.

The V call is TRBV5-1, the J call TRBJ2-2; D is possibly TRBD1 (5 bases). Germline V gene sequence: CDR1 SGHRS, CDR2 YFSETQ. Between the trimmed V and J ends, which lost 1 base and 8 bases, there was a span of 15 bases. The CDR3 has 15 residues. The CDR3 loop is CASSLFSTGLGELFF. The CDR3 nucleotides read TGCGCCAGCAGCTTGTTTAGCACAGGTCTGGGGGAGCTGTTTTTT.

CDR3 sequence reads: CASSLTPLAGGPNNEQFF. CDR3 DNA: TGCGCCAGCAGCCTTACACCGCTAGCGGGAGGGCCGAACAATGAGCAGTTCTTC. The chain employs TRBV4-1 and TRBJ2-1; 12 bases agree with TRBD2. This CDR3 has 18 residues. The junction had 12 bases not matched to a gene; V was cut back by 4 bases and J by 5 bases. Germline values: CDR1 MGHRA, CDR2 YSYEKL.

The gene calls are TRBV3-1 (or the pseudogene TRBV3-2) and TRBJ1-2, with a possible D match to TRBD1 (5 bases). Germline V gene data show CDR1 as LGHDT and CDR2 as YNNKEL (reference sequence). The CDR3 is 14 amino acids. The V end was cut by 0 bases, the J end by 7 bases, with 12 bases between. CDR3 loop: CASSQDLQGSGYTF. CDR3 DNA: TGTGCCAGCAGCCAAGATTTGCAGGGCTCTGGCTACACCTTC.

The J gene is TRBJ2-3, the V gene TRBV5-4; 9 bases fit TRBD2. In germline, CDR1 is SGHNT, CDR2 YYREEE (reference sequence). V trimming: 4 bases; J trimming: 2 bases; junction bases outside the gene matches: 8. The CDR3 has 16 residues. The CDR3, as DNA: TGTGCCAGCAGCCGGGAAGCGGGGGGCCTCACAGATACGCAGTATTTT. It translates to CASSREAGGLTDTQYF.